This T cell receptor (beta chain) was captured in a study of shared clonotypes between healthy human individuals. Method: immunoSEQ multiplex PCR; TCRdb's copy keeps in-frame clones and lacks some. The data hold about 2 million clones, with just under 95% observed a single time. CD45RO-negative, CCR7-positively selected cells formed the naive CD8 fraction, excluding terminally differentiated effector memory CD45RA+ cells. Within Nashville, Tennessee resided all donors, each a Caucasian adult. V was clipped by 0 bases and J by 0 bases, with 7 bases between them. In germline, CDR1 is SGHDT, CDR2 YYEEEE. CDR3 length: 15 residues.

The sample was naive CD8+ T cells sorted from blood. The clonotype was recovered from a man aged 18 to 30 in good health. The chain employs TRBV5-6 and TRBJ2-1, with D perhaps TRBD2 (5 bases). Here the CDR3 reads CASSLDGVSYNEQFF. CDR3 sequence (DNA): TGTGCCAGCAGCTTGGACGGGGTCTCCTACAATGAGCAGTTCTTC.